This TCR beta chain was recorded in a study of blood T cell repertoires in COVID-19. Study-level information: The cDNA or gDNA used as material had been derived from T cells, B-cell-depleted T cells, or PBMCs.

Unmatched junction bases numbered 7, after V lost 6 bases and J lost 4 bases. The CDR3 is 15 residues long. CDR1 is MDHEN, CDR2 SYDVKM, per germline. In the study's own analysis: Reference gene primer amplification in the assay estimated nucleated cell counts. The method was immunoSEQ multiplex PCR; TCRdb's version includes in-frame clones alone and lacks a portion of them. The D gene and trimming were derived from the DNA, and the V and J assignments and clone size from that table. The sample consists of about 91,000 clones, 75% to 85% of them appearing once. The chain joins TRBV28 to TRBJ1-4, with 8 bases matching TRBD1. The TCR originated in a woman older than 75 with acute or convalescent COVID-19. The specimen was peripheral blood. CDR3 DNA sequence: TGTGCCAGCAGCCCGACAGGGGCGTATAATGAAAAACTGTTTTTT. Translation: CASSPTGAYNEKLFF.